This entry features one T cell receptor beta chain sequence. This entry belongs to a study of blood T cell repertoires in COVID-19. This CDR3 spans 15 amino acids. From germline, CDR1 is SGHTA and CDR2 FQGNSA. V dropped 5 bases and J dropped 1; count of bases not matched to a gene: 6. Sequencing was performed with immunoSEQ multiplex PCR; in TCRdb, only in-frame clones are kept and a portion is missing. Among around 67,000 clones listed, 82% were seen once. The TCR comes from a man older than 75 with active COVID-19. Sequenced input: peripheral blood. The chain uses TRBV7-2 and TRBJ1-1; TRBD1 matches at 8 bases. CDR3 sequence: CASSKATGANTEAFF. Here the CDR3 DNA reads TGTGCCAGCAGCAAAGCGACAGGGGCGAACACTGAAGCTTTCTTT. The variable domain in full, with the rest retrieved from reference TRBV7-2 and TRBJ1-1, is GAGVSQSPSNKVTEKGKDVELRCDPISGHTALYWYRQSLGQGLEFLIYFQGNSAPDKSGLPSDRFSAERTGGSVSTLTIQRTQQEDSAVYLCASSKATGANTEAFFGQGTRLTVV.